This TCR beta chain is from a study of cytomegalovirus exposure and HLA in healthy donors. General study findings and limits: HLA alleles were associated with 18,000 or so TCR beta sequences in a later analysis at 0.05 false discovery rate. The authors later found most CMV-associated TCR beta chains appeared HLA-restricted. Investigators reported 150 to 200 TCR beta chains as tied to cytomegalovirus.

To note about this clone: Its antigen is still unknown.

60 Vbeta and 13 Jbeta primers were used in PCR. Assay used: immunoSEQ multiplex PCR; TCRdb lists only in-frame clones, some missing. The listing records over 75,000 clones. Germline values: CDR1 LNHDA, CDR2 SQIVND (reference sequence). This CDR3 has 14 residues. J gave up 6 bases and V 8 bases, and 6 bases lay outside the gene matches. The rearrangement uses TRBV19 and TRBJ1-6; 8 bases fit TRBD1. The TCR originated in a girl aged 10-17 years in good health and CMV-seropositive. The material sequenced was PBMCs. In nucleotides, the CDR3 is TGTGCCAGTTCCACAGGGGGGGTTAATTCACCCCTCCACTTT. The encoded protein is CASSTGGVNSPLHF.